What follows describes a single T cell receptor beta chain. Its cognate antigen has yet to be identified. The input lacks base qualities; no much larger clone sits a single base away. The data derive from a study of blood T cell repertoires in COVID-19 (dated by TCRdb to the early 2020s). Notes on the research overall: The collaborator samples originated in the United States, Italy and Spain and spanned the acute and convalescent phases of COVID-19. The material from the prospective study consisted of cDNA or gDNA derived from T cells, B-cell-depleted T cells, or PBMCs. Deeply sampled blood TCRbeta repertoires from subjects exposed to, actively infected with, or recovered from COVID-19 were included in the dataset. The repertoires were released in a freely available public database meant as a resource for research on the immune response to SARS-CoV-2. The samples were drawn from two sources: the first 160 participants of the ongoing ImmuneRACE study, and over 1,000 subjects contributed by 6 global collaborators. The sample metadata nearly always contained a de-identified subject ID, COVID-19 status, age in years and sex. Where HLA class I and class II types were available, the types were taken from metadata supplied by the sample provider, not from assay-based typing. The study at large found these results: How much clinical and demographic metadata was included differed by source and by participant, and the metadata was provided uncurated.

From the cysteine up to the phenylalanine, the CDR3 has a length of 14 residues. CDR3 DNA is the only sequence kept; it has 42 bases, read in frame from the first base. V is cut by 3 bases and J by 4 bases, and the space between the germline ends is 12 bases. From the germline V gene, CDR1 is MDHEN and CDR2 is SYDVKM. In the prospective study, participants were 18 to 89 years old, resided in about two dozen geographic areas of the United States, and were enrolled through a virtual design. To assign participants to cohorts, the prospective study relied on clinical history that participants themselves reported in a screening survey and a study questionnaire. Recovered participants in ImmuneRACE Cohort 3 were defined by two consecutive negative NP/OP PCR tests, clearance by a healthcare professional, or resolution of symptoms. Mobile phlebotomists in the prospective study collected whole blood, serum and a nasopharyngeal or oropharyngeal swab from every participant. Prospective study participants could optionally give additional blood draws and questionnaires over an approximately two-month period. Prospective study blood samples were shipped either frozen or at room temperature before DNA extraction.

TCRbeta CDR3 regions were amplified from genomic DNA using the immunoSEQ Assay, a bias-controlled multiplex PCR. Processing in the source paper ran as follows. The number of nucleated cells in each sample was estimated from the amplification of reference gene primers within the assay. To quantify the absolute abundance of each unique TCRbeta CDR3 rearrangement, sequence reads were collapsed and filtered. For each sample, productive Simpson clonality was calculated as the square root of Simpson's diversity index across productive rearrangements. TCRdb's version of the immuneACCESS table is confined to in-frame rearrangements and falls short of the full clone set. An unresolved V gene accounts for under half of the shortfall where checked; the remainder is of unknown origin. V, J and clone size reflect that table, while D and trimming were determined from the DNA. Present in this sample are roughly 250,000 clones, 70% to 90% of which were seen just once. The ten most abundant clones make up roughly 4% of the sample.

The material sequenced was PBMCs or T cells enriched from blood (not recorded which). The receptor was derived from a woman in her 30s who had recovered from COVID-19. The rearrangement combines TRBV28 with TRBJ2-5, with a weak D call of TRBD1 (5 bases match). In nucleotides, the sequence is TGTGCCAGCAGTTTTTCACCGACAGCAGAGACCCAGTACTTC. It translates as CASSFSPTAETQYF.